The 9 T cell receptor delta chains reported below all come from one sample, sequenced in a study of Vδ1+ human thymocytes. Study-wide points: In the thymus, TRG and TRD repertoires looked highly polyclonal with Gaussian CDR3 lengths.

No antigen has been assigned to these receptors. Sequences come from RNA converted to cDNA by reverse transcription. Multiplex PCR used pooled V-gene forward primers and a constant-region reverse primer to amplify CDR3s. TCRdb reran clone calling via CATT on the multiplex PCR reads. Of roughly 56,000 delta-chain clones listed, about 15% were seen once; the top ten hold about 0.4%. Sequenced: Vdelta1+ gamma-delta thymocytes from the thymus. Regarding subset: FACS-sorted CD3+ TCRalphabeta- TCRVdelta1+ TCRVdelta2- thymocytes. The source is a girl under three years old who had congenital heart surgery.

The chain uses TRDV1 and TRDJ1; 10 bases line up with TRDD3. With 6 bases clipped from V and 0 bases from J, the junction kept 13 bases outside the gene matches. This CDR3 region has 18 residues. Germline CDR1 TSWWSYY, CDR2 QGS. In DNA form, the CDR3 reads TGTGCTCTTGGAACGGGGGGGGATACGCTTCCGTACACCGATAAACTCATCTTT. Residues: CALGTGGDTLPYTDKLIF.

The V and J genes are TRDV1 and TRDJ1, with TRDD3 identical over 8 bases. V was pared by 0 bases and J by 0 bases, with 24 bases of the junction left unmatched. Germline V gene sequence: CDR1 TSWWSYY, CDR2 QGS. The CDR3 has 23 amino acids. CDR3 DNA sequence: TGTGCTCTTGGGGAACTAGTGATTTCCGCGAGGCTGGGGGACTTCCAGGACACCGATAAACTCATCTTT. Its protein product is CALGELVISARLGDFQDTDKLIF.

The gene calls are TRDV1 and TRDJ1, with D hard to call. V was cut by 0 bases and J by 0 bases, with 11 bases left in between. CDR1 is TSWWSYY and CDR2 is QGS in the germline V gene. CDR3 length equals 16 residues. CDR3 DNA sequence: TGTGCTCTTGGGGAACTAGGGTCTCCGTACACCGATAAACTCATCTTT. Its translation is CALGELGSPYTDKLIF.

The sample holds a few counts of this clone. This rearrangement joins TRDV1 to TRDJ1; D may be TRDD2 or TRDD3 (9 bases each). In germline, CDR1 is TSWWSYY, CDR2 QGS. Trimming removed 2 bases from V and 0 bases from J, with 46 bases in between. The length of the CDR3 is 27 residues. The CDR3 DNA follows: TGTGCTCTTGGGGAATCCCACCTTCCTACGAAAGGCCCGGGACTGGGGATACGGGGAGTGTACACCGATAAACTCATCTTT. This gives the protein CALGESHLPTKGPGLGIRGVYTDKLIF.

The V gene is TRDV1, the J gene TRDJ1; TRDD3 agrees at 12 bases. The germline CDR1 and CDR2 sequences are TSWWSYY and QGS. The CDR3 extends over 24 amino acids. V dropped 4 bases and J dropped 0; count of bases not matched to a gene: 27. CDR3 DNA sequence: TGTGCTCTTGGGGGAAAAGAAGGTCCTCCCGTACTGGGGGATACTCGACCATACACCGATAAACTCATCTTT. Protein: CALGGKEGPPVLGDTRPYTDKLIF.

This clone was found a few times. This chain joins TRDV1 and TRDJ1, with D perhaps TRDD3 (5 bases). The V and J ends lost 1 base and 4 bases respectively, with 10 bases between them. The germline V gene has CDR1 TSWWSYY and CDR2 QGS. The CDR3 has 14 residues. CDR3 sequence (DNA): TGTGCTCTTGGGGAACCGGGGGGCCACGATAAACTCATCTTT. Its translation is CALGEPGGHDKLIF.

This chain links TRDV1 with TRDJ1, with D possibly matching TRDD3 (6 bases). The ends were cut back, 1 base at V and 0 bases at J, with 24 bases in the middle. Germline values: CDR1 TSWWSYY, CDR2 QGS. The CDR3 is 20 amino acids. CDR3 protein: CALGEPWDSRRTTYTDKLIF. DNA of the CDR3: TGTGCTCTTGGGGAACCCTGGGATAGCAGAAGAACTACGTACACCGATAAACTCATCTTT.

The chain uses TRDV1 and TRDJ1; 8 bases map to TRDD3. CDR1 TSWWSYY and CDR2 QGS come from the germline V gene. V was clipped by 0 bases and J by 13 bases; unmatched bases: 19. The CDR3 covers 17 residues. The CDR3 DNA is TGTGCTCTTGGGGAACTAGGCCTAAATGATCACTGGGGGGGACGCATCTTT. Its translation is CALGELGLNDHWGGRIF.

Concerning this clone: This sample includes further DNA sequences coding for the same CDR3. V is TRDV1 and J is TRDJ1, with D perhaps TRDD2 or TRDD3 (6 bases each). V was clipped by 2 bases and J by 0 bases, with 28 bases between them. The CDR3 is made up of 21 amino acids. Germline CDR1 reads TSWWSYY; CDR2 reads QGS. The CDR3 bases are TGTGCTCTTGGGGAAGTCTCCTACGCCCTACTGGGAGTTCCGAACACCGATAAACTCATCTTT. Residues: CALGEVSYALLGVPNTDKLIF.